What follows describes a single T cell receptor beta chain. These data are taken from a study of blood T cell repertoires in COVID-19. At the level of the study: Sites across the United States, Italy and Spain contributed samples from acute and convalescent COVID-19.

The data were produced by immunoSEQ multiplex PCR, yet TCRdb's version contains in-frame clones alone and is incomplete. The sample holds 6,000 or so clones, roughly 88% seen once. Sample: peripheral blood. This receptor was obtained from a human donor with active COVID-19. The donor label of this sample is uncertain.

Here the CDR3 DNA reads TGTGCCAGCAGCCTAAACCCGGGACTATCTAGCACAGATACGCAGTATTTT. Amino acids: CASSLNPGLSSTDTQYF. The chain recombines TRBV7-2 with TRBJ2-3; the match to TRBD2 covers 7 bases. Germline trimming cut 5 bases from V and 0 bases from J; bases unmatched to any gene: 11. There are 17 residues in the CDR3. Germline-derived CDR1 and CDR2 are SGHTA and FQGNSA.